The next 5 T cell receptor beta chains were all read from a single sample in a study of T cell changes during pregnancy in multiple sclerosis. Sequencing used immunoSEQ multiplex PCR; TCRdb keeps in-frame clones, though not all of them. Of over 70,000 clones in the sample, 80% to 95% were seen once. The sequencing here drew on peripheral blood, taken in the first trimester of pregnancy. The receptors here all came from a female donor with multiple sclerosis, enrolled in a pregnancy study.

This chain uses TRBV7-2 with TRBJ2-1, with no clear D. Trimming pared 5 bases from V and 4 bases from J, leaving 6 bases between. The CDR3 loop spans 12 amino acids. Germline-derived CDR1 and CDR2 are SGHTA and FQGNSA. In DNA form, the CDR3 reads TGTGCCAGCAGCCCTAAATACAATGAGCAGTTCTTC. It codes for CASSPKYNEQFF.

The chain's CDR3 is CASSQGGTGLYEQYF. As DNA, the CDR3 is TGCGCCAGCAGCCAAGGTGGGACAGGCCTCTACGAGCAGTACTTC. The J gene is TRBJ2-7, the V gene TRBV4-1; 8 nucleotides line up with TRBD1. Germline V gene lookup returns CDR1 MGHRA and CDR2 YSYEKL. Unmatched junction bases numbered 5, after V lost 1 base and J lost 3 bases. The CDR3 loop spans 15 amino acids.

This chain links TRBV19 with TRBJ1-1; 11 bases fit TRBD1. The germline V gene encodes CDR1 LNHDA and CDR2 SQIVND (reference sequence). J lost 5 bases, V lost 5 bases, and 7 bases had no gene match. The CDR3 spans 15 residues. The DNA for the CDR3 is TGTGCCAGTAGTCCCGGGACAGGGGGTAGGACTGAAGCTTTCTTT. Protein product: CASSPGTGGRTEAFF.

V is TRBV9 and J is TRBJ1-6; TRBD1 is a possible D gene (5 bases). This CDR3 spans 17 amino acids. Deletions cut 3 bases from V and 7 bases from J, with 20 bases between. Germline assignment: CDR1 SGDLS and CDR2 YYNGEE. CDR3 bases: TGTGCCAGCAGCGCCCGCCCGGACGGGGGATGGAATTCACCCCTCCACTTT. Protein product: CASSARPDGGWNSPLHF.

This clone occurred once. This chain joins TRBV7-9 and TRBJ2-4; D gene uncertain. Deletions cut 2 bases from V and 0 bases from J, with 8 bases between. CDR1 is SEHNR and CDR2 is FQNEAQ in the germline V gene (reference sequence). The CDR3 has 15 residues. CDR3 DNA sequence: TGTGCCAGCAGCTTATCCCAGTTAGCCAAAAACATTCAGTACTTC. Its protein is CASSLSQLAKNIQYF. Full variable domain (outside the CDR3, taken from reference TRBV7-9 and TRBJ2-4): DTGVSQNPRHKITKRGQNVTFRCDPISEHNRLYWYRQTLGQGPEFLTYFQNEAQLEKSRLLSDRFSAERPKGSFSTLEIQRTEQGDSAMYLCASSLSQLAKNIQYFGAGTRLSVL.